This entry lists 18 T cell receptor beta chains sequenced from one sample in a study of blood T cell repertoires in COVID-19. Generated by immunoSEQ multiplex PCR, the TCRdb table keeps only in-frame clones and is missing some. The repertoire holds roughly 230,000 clones, with 89% as singletons. Specimen: peripheral blood. The receptors shown here come from a woman between 40 and 50 years old who had recovered from COVID-19.

The J gene is TRBJ2-5, the V gene TRBV5-1; 8 bases line up with TRBD2. V lost 3 bases to trimming and J lost 4 bases; unmatched junction nucleotides: 5. The CDR3 loop spans 14 amino acids. Germline assignment: CDR1 SGHRS and CDR2 YFSETQ. Here the CDR3 DNA reads TGCGCCAGCAGCTCCGCCGGGACTAGAGAGACCCAGTACTTC. Amino acids: CASSSAGTRETQYF. Complete variable domain (other parts from reference TRBV5-1 and TRBJ2-5): KAGVTQTPRYLIKTRGQQVTLSCSPISGHRSVSWYQQTPGQGLQFLFEYFSETQRNKGNFPGRFSGRQFSNSRSEMNVSTLELGDSALYLCASSSAGTRETQYFGPGTRLLVL.

This chain joins TRBV10-3 and TRBJ2-2; weak D call: TRBD2 (5 bases). Trimming shortened V by 6 bases and J by 7 bases, and 21 bases separated the two germline ends. This CDR3 has 16 amino acids. Germline-derived CDR1 and CDR2 are ENHRY and SYGVKD. The CDR3 bases are TGTGCCATCAGCCCGACACTAGGATTTGCGATCGGGGAGCTGTTTTTT. Its translation is CAISPTLGFAIGELFF.

This chain joins TRBV19 and TRBJ1-2; perhaps TRBD1 as D (6 bases). The CDR3 spans 14 residues. The germline V and J ends were trimmed by 1 base and 4 bases, with 10 bases remaining between them. Germline-derived CDR1 and CDR2 are LNHDA and SQIVND (reference sequence). The DNA of the CDR3 is TGTGCCAGTAGTATAGGGGGGCCCGTCTATGGCTACACCTTC. Translated, it gives CASSIGGPVYGYTF.

The rearrangement links TRBV4-3 to TRBJ1-1; no firm D call. Germline values: CDR1 LGHNA, CDR2 YSLEER. The CDR3 consists of 10 residues. Trimming took off 3 bases at V and 11 bases at J, with 7 bases between the two ends. The CDR3 region is CASSQDCAFF. The CDR3 DNA sequence: TGCGCCAGCAGCCAGGACTGCGCTTTCTTT.

This chain connects TRBV19 to TRBJ1-2, with D unclear. The CDR3 has 17 amino acids. With 3 bases removed from V and 3 bases from J, the gap between germline ends came to 20 bases. Germline CDR1 LNHDA, CDR2 SQIVND (reference sequence). The CDR3 region is CASSIAAVGGVDYGYTF. Here the CDR3 DNA reads TGTGCCAGTAGTATCGCCGCCGTTGGCGGGGTTGACTATGGCTACACCTTC.

This chain joins TRBV3-1 (or the pseudogene TRBV3-2) and TRBJ2-1; D is undetermined. The CDR3 runs to 14 residues. The V and J ends lost 0 bases and 2 bases respectively, with 5 bases between them. Germline assignment: CDR1 LGHDT and CDR2 YNNKEL (reference sequence). CDR3 amino acids: CASSQDSAYNEQFF. CDR3 nucleotide sequence: TGTGCCAGCAGCCAAGACTCCGCCTACAATGAGCAGTTCTTC.

The rearrangement uses TRBV9 and TRBJ2-3, with 12 positions matching TRBD2. CDR3 length: 16 residues. The germline V gene encodes CDR1 SGDLS and CDR2 YYNGEE. V lost 6 bases, J lost 0 bases, and 5 bases stayed unmatched. CDR3 region: CASNGGTSGSTDTQYF. CDR3 nucleotides: TGTGCCAGCAACGGAGGGACTAGCGGGAGCACAGATACGCAGTATTTT.

V is TRBV3-1 (or the pseudogene TRBV3-2) and J is TRBJ1-1; D uncertain. Germline loops: CDR1 LGHDT, CDR2 YNNKEL (reference sequence). Trimming removed 3 bases at V and 1 base at J, with 6 bases between. This CDR3 has 13 amino acids. The CDR3 region has the DNA TGTGCCAGCAGCCAGTCTCGGAACACTGAAGCTTTCTTT. Protein product: CASSQSRNTEAFF.

The chain employs TRBV7-9 and TRBJ2-7; the match to TRBD2 covers 7 bases. The junction had 9 bases not matched to a gene; V was cut back by 4 bases and J by 3 bases. The CDR3 loop spans 15 amino acids. The germline gives CDR1 SEHNR, CDR2 FQNEAQ (reference sequence). The CDR3 sequence: CASSWRSSGFYEQYF. DNA of the CDR3: TGTGCCAGCAGCTGGCGATCTAGCGGTTTCTACGAGCAGTACTTC.

This chain links TRBV4-1 with TRBJ2-1; 11 bases agree with TRBD2. The CDR3 runs to 15 residues. With V trimmed by 4 bases and J by 3 bases, 2 bases remained unmatched. CDR1 and CDR2 from the germline V gene are MGHRA and YSYEKL. The CDR3 region has the DNA TGCGCCAGCAGCCGGGGACTAGCGGTCTACAATGAGCAGTTCTTC. It is translated as CASSRGLAVYNEQFF.

V gene TRBV27 combines with J gene TRBJ2-1; 10 bases align to TRBD2. Trimming cost V 8 bases and J 6 bases; bases outside gene matches: 7. The CDR3 totals 14 residues. CDR1 and CDR2 (germline): MNHEY, SMNVEV (reference sequence). The CDR3 nucleotides read TGTGCCAGCGGGGCGGGACTAGCGTCCAATGAGCAGTTCTTC. As protein: CASGAGLASNEQFF.

The chain combines TRBV7-3 with TRBJ2-5; D is perhaps TRBD1 (6 bases). Germline CDR1 and CDR2: SGHTA and FQGTGA. CDR3 length: 16 residues. V lost 5 bases to trimming and J lost 3 bases, with 19 bases between them. The DNA for the CDR3 is TGTGCCAGCAGCCCCCGACAGGTCGCAGAAAAAGAGACCCAGTACTTC. Its translation is CASSPRQVAEKETQYF.

The CDR3, as DNA: TGTGCCAGCATCCATAACATGAACACTGAAGCTTTCTTT. Translated: CASIHNMNTEAFF. The chain recombines TRBV6-6 with TRBJ1-1, with D uncertain. CDR3 length equals 13 residues. V lost 7 bases to trimming and J lost 0 bases, with 9 bases between them. The germline V gene has CDR1 MNHNY and CDR2 SVGAGI (reference sequence).

This chain links TRBV6-5 with TRBJ1-6; TRBD1 is a possible D gene (6 bases). V was pared by 7 bases and J by 13 bases, with 17 bases between. Per the germline V gene, CDR1 is MNHEY and CDR2 is SVGAGI. This CDR3 comprises 13 residues. CDR3 in DNA: TGTGCCAGCATGTGGGGAGGGGGAGGTCCCCTCCACTTT. Translated, it gives CASMWGGGGPLHF.

The rearrangement uses TRBV6-1 and TRBJ2-2; 8 bases fit TRBD2. Germline assignment: CDR1 MNHNS and CDR2 SASEGT. The V and J ends lost 4 bases and 0 bases, in that order; junction bases with no gene match: 7. The CDR3 totals 17 residues. The CDR3 DNA follows: TGTGCCAGCAGTGTCAGTAGCGGGGCGACGAACACCGGGGAGCTGTTTTTT. Translating gives CASSVSSGATNTGELFF.

The chain links TRBV5-1 to TRBJ2-5; TRBD2 is a possible D gene (6 bases). Germline values: CDR1 SGHRS, CDR2 YFSETQ. Trimming removed 4 bases from V and 0 bases from J, with 19 bases in between. This CDR3 contains 17 residues. The CDR3 bases are TGCGCCAGCAGCCCGGGAGCCCAGACCCCCGACCAAGAGACCCAGTACTTC. Amino acids: CASSPGAQTPDQETQYF.

V is TRBV24-1 and J is TRBJ2-5, with 9 bases identical to TRBD1. This CDR3 contains 14 residues. After removal of 2 bases from V and 6 bases from J, the junction contained 3 bases not matched to a gene. Per germline, CDR1 KGHDR and CDR2 SFDVKD. The CDR3 sequence is CATSDSGQGQTQYF. Here the CDR3 DNA reads TGTGCCACCAGTGATTCAGGACAGGGGCAGACCCAGTACTTC.

The chain carries TRBV6-5 and TRBJ1-2; TRBD1 matches at 8 bases. The CDR3 has 13 amino acids. V shed 6 bases, J shed 7 bases, and the junction held 7 bases outside the gene matches. CDR1 and CDR2 from the germline V gene are MNHEY and SVGAGI. The CDR3 bases are TGTGCCAGCAGCGGGACAGGCAAAAGTGGCTACACCTTC. Protein sequence: CASSGTGKSGYTF.